This TCR beta chain was identified in a study of cytomegalovirus exposure and HLA in healthy donors. Study results and limitations: In a later analysis, across HLA loci, associated TCR counts were highest for DRB1, lowest for HLA-C. Compared with the approximately 670-donor mean, an Asian-associated ancestry cluster reportedly had fewer N-insertions, according to a later analysis.

This clone has just one count. Its antigen remains unidentified. The CDR3 is made up of 14 amino acids. Germline CDR1 SEHNR, CDR2 FQNEAQ (reference sequence). V lost 5 bases, J lost 6 bases, and 4 bases stayed unmatched. PCR employed 60 Vbeta and 13 Jbeta primers. This table comes from immunoSEQ multiplex PCR, and its TCRdb copy is limited to in-frame clones, with some not included. The profile shows roughly 77,000 clones, around 67% of them singletons. The rearrangement uses TRBV7-9 and TRBJ2-1; TRBD1 matches 10 bases. This TCR came from a woman in her forties or fifties in good health and CMV-seropositive. Sequencing was done on a sample of PBMCs. The CDR3 loop reads CASSTRTGGNEQFF. The CDR3, as DNA: TGTGCCAGCAGCACACGGACAGGGGGCAATGAGCAGTTCTTC.